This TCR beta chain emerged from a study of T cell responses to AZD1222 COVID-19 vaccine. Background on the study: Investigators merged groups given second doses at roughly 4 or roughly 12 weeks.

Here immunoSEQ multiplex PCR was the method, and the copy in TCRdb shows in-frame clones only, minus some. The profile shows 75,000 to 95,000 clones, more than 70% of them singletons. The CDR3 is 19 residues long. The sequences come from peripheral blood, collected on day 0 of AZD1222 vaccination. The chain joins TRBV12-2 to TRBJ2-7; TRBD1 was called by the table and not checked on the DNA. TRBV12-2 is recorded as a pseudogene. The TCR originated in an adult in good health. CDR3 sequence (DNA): TGTGCAAGTCGCTTAGCTTTACAGGGGGCGCCTAGCGAGGTCTACGAGCAGTACTTC. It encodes CASRLALQGAPSEVYEQYF.